This T cell receptor (beta chain) emerged from a study of vaccination effects on CD4 cells after COVID-19. CDR1 is MDHEN and CDR2 is SYDVKM in the germline V gene. V was clipped by 2 bases and J by 5 bases, with 18 bases between them. CDR3 length equals 16 residues. The data were produced by immunoSEQ multiplex PCR, yet TCRdb's version contains in-frame clones alone and is incomplete. The profile shows tens of thousands of clones, approximately 82% of them singletons. Pools of viral peptides were used by the ViraFEST assay to expand antigen-specific CD4+ T cells ahead of sequencing. Isolating CD4+ T cells followed about 10 days of culture. Each participant received a vaccine that was either BNT162b2 or mRNA-1273, given as two doses. None of these healthy vaccinees had been infected with SARS-CoV-2 before vaccination. With approximately 11 ug/ml peptides and around 9.6 IU/ml IL-2, approximately 2.1 million PBMC per well were cultured.

Concerning this clone itself: What it recognizes is unknown.

This sample comprised CD4+ T cells from PBMCs cultured with HCoV-NL63 spike peptides, obtained after COVID-19 vaccination. The genes are TRBV28 and TRBJ1-2, with D possibly being TRBD1 (6 bases). This receptor was taken from a human donor who received a COVID-19 vaccine. Some clones in this sample may be carry-over from other donors' samples. The CDR3 region is CASSLIWGQERYGYTF. The CDR3 nucleotides read TGTGCCAGCAGTTTAATTTGGGGACAAGAACGATATGGCTACACCTTC.